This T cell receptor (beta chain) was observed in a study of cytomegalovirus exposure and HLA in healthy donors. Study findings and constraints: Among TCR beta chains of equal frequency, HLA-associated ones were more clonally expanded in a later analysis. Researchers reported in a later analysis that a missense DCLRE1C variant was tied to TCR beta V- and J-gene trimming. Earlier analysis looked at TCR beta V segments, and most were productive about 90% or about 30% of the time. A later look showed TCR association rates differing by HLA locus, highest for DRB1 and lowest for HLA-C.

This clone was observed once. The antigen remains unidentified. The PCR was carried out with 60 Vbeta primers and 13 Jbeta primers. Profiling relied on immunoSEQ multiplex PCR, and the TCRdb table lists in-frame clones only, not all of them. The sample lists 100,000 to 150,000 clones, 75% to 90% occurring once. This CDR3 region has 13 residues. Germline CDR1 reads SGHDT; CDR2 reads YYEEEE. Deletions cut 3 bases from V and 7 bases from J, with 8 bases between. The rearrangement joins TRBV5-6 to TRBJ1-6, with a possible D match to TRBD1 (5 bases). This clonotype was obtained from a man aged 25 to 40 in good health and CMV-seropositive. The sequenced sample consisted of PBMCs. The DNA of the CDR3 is TGTGCCAGCAGCTGGGGCAGCAATTCACCCCTCCACTTT. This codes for CASSWGSNSPLHF.